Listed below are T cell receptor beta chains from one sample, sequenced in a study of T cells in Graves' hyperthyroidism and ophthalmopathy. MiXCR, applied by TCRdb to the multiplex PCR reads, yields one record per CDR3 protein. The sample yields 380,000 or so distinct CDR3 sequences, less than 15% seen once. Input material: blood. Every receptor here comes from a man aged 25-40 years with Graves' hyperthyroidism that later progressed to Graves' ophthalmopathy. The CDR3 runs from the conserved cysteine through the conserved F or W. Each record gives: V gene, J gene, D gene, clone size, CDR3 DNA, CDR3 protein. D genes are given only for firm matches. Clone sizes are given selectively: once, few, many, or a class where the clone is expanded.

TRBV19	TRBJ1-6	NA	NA	TGTGCCAGTAGTATTCGGGGAATTGATTCACCCCTCCACTTT	CASSIRGIDSPLHF
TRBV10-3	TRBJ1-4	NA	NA	TGTGCCATCAGTGAGCTGGGGCGAGAAAAACTGTTTTTT	CAISELGREKLFF
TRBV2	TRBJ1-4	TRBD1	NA	TGTGCCAGCAGTGAAAGACAGGGTACTAATGAAAAACTGTTTTTT	CASSERQGTNEKLFF
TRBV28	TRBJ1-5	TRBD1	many	TGTGCCAGCAGTTCTTGGGGATATACCGGGACAGGGGCGTTGTCTGGCAATCAGCCCCAGCATTTT	CASSSWGYTGTGALSGNQPQHF
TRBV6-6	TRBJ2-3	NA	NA	TGTGCCAGCAGTTACTCTGCCGGGTCCCAGATAGATACGCAGTATTTT	CASSYSAGSQIDTQYF
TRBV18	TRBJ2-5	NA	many	TGTGCCAGCTCACCAACCCGGGGACAACAAGAGACCCAGTACTTC	CASSPTRGQQETQYF
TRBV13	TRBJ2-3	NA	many	TGTGCCAGCAGCTTGCGAAGGATCACAGATACGCAGTATTTT	CASSLRRITDTQYF
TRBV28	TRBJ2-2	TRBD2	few	TGTGCCAGCAGTTCGGAACTAGCGGTGAACACCGGGGAGCTGTTTTTT	CASSSELAVNTGELFF
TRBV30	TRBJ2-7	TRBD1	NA	TGTGCCTGGAGGCCACCGGGACAGGGCAACTACGAGCAGTACTTC	CAWRPPGQGNYEQYF
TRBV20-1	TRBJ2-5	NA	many	TGCAGTGCTTTTTCCCCCCGACAGCAAGAGACCCAGTACTTC	CSAFSPRQQETQYF
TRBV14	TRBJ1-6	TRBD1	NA	TGTGCCAGCAGCCAAGGTGGGACAGCCAATTCACCCCTCCACTTT	CASSQGGTANSPLHF
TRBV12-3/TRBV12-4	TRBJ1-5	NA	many	TGTGCCAGCAAGATAGGTGGGCTCCCGGGAGGGCAGCCCCAGCATTTT	CASKIGGLPGGQPQHF
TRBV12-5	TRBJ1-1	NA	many	TGTGCTTGGGGGACGGCGAACACTGAAGCTTTCTTT	CAWGTANTEAFF
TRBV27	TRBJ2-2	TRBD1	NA	TGTGCCAGCAGGCTGATGGGCCGACAGGGGGCCGGGGAGCTGTTTTTT	CASRLMGRQGAGELFF
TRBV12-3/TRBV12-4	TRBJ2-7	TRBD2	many	TGTGCCAGCAGACCTACTAGCGGGGGTCCTTCCTACGAGCAGTACTTC	CASRPTSGGPSYEQYF
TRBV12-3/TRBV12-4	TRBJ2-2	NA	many	TGTGCCAGCAGGTTCTCCTTTAATCCCGGGGAGCTGTTTTTT	CASRFSFNPGELFF
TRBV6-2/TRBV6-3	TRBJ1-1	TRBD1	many	TGTGCCAGCAGCCCGGACAGGAGGAACACTGAAGCTTTCTTT	CASSPDRRNTEAFF
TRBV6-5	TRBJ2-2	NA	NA	TGTGCCAGCAGTTACTCGAGACAAGGGGACACCGGGGAGCTGTTTTTT	CASSYSRQGDTGELFF
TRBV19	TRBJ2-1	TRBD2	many	TGTGCCAGTAGTCCTCGGACTAGCGGGGGGGCTCCCCCCTACAATGAGCAGTTCTTC	CASSPRTSGGAPPYNEQFF
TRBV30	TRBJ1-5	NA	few	TGTGCCTGGAGGGGCCAGGGAGGGCAGCCCCAGCATTTT	CAWRGQGGQPQHF
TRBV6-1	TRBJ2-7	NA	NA	TGTGCCAGCAGTGAAGGGGGGGCGAGCTCCTACGAGCAGTACTTC	CASSEGGASSYEQYF
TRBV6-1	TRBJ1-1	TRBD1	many	TGTGCCAGCAGTTTCTTGGACAGGGAGGGAACTGAAGCTTTCTTT	CASSFLDREGTEAFF
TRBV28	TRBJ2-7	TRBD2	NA	TGTGCCAGCAGTCTCCGCGGGGGGCCTCCCTACGAGCAGTACTTC	CASSLRGGPPYEQYF
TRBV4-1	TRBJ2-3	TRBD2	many	TGCGCCAGCAGCCAAGATCGCGGGAGGGCAGATACGCAGTATTTT	CASSQDRGRADTQYF
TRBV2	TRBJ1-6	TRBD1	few	TGTGCCAGCAGTGAAAGGGGCAGGGGGCCTCGGGGTCCCCTCCACTTT	CASSERGRGPRGPLHF
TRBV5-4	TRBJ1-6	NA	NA	TGTGCCAGCAGCTCCGACGGAGTCCTTTTTGGGGCCCTCCACTTT	CASSSDGVLFGALHF
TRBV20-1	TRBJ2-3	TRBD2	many	TGCAGTGCCCGGGGACTAGCGGGGGGCGGGGATACGCAGTATTTT	CSARGLAGGGDTQYF
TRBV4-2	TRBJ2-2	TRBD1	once	TGTGCCAGCAGCTTCCGGACAGGGGAAACCGGGGAGCTGTTTTTT	CASSFRTGETGELFF
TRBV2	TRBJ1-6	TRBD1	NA	TGTGCCAGCAGGAGACAGGGGCGCAATTCACCCCTCCACTTT	CASRRQGRNSPLHF
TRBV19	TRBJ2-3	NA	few	TGTGCCAGTAGTATTGAAGGGACCCACACAGATACGCAGTATTTT	CASSIEGTHTDTQYF
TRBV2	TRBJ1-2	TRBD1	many	TGTGCCAGCAGTGAAGCGAGGGCAGGGGGCTATGGCTACACCTTC	CASSEARAGGYGYTF